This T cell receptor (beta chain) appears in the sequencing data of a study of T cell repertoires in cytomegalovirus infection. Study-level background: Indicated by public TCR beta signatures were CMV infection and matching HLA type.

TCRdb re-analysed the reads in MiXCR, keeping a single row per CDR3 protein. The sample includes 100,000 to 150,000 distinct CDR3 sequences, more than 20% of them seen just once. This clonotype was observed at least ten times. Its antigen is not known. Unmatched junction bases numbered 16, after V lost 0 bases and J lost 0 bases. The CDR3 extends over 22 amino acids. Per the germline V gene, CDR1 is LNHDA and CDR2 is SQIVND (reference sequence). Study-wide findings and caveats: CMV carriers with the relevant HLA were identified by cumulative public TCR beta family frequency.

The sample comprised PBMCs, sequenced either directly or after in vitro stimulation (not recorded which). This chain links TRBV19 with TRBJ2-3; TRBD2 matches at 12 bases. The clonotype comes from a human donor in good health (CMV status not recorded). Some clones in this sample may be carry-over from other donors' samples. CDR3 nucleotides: TGTGCCAGTAGTATAGATCGGACTAGCGGGAAGGGCCCGAAGAAGAGCACAGATACGCAGTATTTT. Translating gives CASSIDRTSGKGPKKSTDTQYF.